This TCR beta chain is drawn from a study of T cell changes during pregnancy in multiple sclerosis. The CDR3 loop spans 16 amino acids. Deletions cut 0 bases from V and 5 bases from J, with 16 bases between. Germline V gene sequence: CDR1 LNHDA, CDR2 SQIVND (reference sequence). Data came from immunoSEQ multiplex PCR; TCRdb stores just in-frame clones and leaves some out. The sample holds 20,000 or so clones, over 70% seen once. This receptor was taken from a female donor in good health, enrolled as a control in a pregnancy study. Sequenced material: CD8+ T cells from peripheral blood mononuclear cells, taken in the third trimester of pregnancy. The chain has TRBV19 and TRBJ1-1; D is possibly TRBD1 (6 bases). In DNA form, the CDR3 reads TGTGCCAGTAGTATAGAGCTAGGGACGAGGGGGACTGAAGCTTTCTTT. This encodes CASSIELGTRGTEAFF.